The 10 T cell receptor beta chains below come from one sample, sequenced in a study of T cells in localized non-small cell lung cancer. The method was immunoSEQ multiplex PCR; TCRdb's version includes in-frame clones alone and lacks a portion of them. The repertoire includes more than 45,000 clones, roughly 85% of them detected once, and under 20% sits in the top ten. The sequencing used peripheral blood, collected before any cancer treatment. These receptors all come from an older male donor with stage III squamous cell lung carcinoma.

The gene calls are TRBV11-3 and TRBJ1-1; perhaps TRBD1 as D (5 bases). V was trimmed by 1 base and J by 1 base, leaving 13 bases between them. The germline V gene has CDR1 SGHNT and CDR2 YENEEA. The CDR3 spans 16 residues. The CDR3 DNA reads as TGTGCCAGCAGCTTAGGAGGGGCGCAACAGAACACTGAAGCTTTCTTT. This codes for CASSLGGAQQNTEAFF.

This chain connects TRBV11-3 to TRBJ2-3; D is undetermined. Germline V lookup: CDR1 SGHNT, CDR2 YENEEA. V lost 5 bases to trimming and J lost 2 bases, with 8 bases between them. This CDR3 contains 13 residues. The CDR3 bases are TGTGCCAGCAGCCCGACAATCACAGATACGCAGTATTTT. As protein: CASSPTITDTQYF.

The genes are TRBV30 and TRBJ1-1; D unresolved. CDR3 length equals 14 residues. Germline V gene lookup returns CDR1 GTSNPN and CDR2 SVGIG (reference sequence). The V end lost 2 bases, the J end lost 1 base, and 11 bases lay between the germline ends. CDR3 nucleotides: TGTGCCTGGAGTCCTGGAGGCACGAACACTGAAGCTTTCTTT. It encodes CAWSPGGTNTEAFF.

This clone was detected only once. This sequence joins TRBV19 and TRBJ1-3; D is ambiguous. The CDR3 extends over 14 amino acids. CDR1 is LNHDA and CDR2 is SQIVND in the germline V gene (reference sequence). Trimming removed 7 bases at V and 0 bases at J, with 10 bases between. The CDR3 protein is CASMGTISGNTIYF. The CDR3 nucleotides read TGTGCCAGTATGGGAACAATCTCTGGAAACACCATATATTTT.

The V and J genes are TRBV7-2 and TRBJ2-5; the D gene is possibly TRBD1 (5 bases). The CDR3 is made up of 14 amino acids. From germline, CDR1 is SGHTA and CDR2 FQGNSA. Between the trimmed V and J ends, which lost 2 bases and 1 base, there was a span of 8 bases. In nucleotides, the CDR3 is TGTGCCAGCAGCTTAACGACAGCCCAAGAGACCCAGTACTTC. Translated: CASSLTTAQETQYF.

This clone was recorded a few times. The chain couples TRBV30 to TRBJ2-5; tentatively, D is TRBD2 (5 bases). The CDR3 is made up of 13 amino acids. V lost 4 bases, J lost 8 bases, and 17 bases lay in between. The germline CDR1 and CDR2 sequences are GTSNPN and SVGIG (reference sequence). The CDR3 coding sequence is TGTGCCTGGATGGGTCTAGCCCTCAGCACCCAGTACTTC. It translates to CAWMGLALSTQYF.

The CDR3 DNA reads TGTGCCAGCAGCTTAGATGTGGGGCAGGGTTCCACTGAAGCTTTCTTT. Amino acids: CASSLDVGQGSTEAFF. The rearrangement joins TRBV7-9 to TRBJ1-1; a weak D match, TRBD1 (5 bases). Germline CDR1 and CDR2: SEHNR and FQNEAQ (reference sequence). The V end was cut by 1 base, the J end by 4 bases, with 16 bases between. This CDR3 comprises 16 residues.

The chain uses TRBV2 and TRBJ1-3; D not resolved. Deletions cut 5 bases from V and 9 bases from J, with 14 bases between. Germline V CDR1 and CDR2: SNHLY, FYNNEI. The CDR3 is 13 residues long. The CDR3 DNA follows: TGTGCCAGCAGTAGATCCACGACCCCCACCATATATTTT. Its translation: CASSRSTTPTIYF.

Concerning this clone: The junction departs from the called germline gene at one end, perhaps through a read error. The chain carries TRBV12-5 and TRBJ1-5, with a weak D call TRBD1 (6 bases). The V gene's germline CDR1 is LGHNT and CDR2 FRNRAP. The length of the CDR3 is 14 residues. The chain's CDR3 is CASGLNGGGARPTF. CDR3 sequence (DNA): TGTGCTAGTGGTTTAAATGGCGGGGGGGCTCGCCCGACTTTT.

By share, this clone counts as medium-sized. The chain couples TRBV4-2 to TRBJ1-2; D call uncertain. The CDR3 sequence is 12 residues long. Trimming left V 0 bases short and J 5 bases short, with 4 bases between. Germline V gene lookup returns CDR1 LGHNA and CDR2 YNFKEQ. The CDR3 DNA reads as TGTGCCAGCAGCCAAGATGCTTATGGCTACACCTTC. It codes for CASSQDAYGYTF.